The 27 T cell receptor beta chains below all came from one sample that was sequenced in a study of regulatory T cells in long-lasting Graves disease. Regarding time point: persistent/refractory GD, antithyroid drugs over 5 years with positive TRAb. RNA from PBMCs was the source of the TCR library. The authors built TCR beta libraries using iRepertoire HTBI primers and Arm-PCR of CDR3 regions. TCRdb reanalysed the multiplex PCR reads using MiXCR and keeps one entry per CDR3 protein. The sample contains more than 300,000 distinct CDR3 sequences, less than 30% of which appear only once. Source: peripheral blood mononuclear cells (PBMCs), taken when the disease was refractory, from a patient treated with antithyroid drugs. The receptors shown here come from a woman between 35 and 50 years old with Graves disease.

As for this clonotype: This may be a read error, as it is one base from a much larger clone. The rearrangement uses TRBV29-1 and TRBJ2-2; D gene ambiguous. The germline V gene encodes CDR1 SQVTM and CDR2 ANQGSEA. Trimming left V 5 bases short and J 2 bases short, with 12 bases between. The CDR3 spans 14 residues. CDR3 bases: TGCAGCGTTCGACCAGCTCTCAACACCGGGGAGCTGTTTTTT. This codes for CSVRPALNTGELFF.

This chain uses TRBV7-3 with TRBJ2-1; 11 nucleotides match TRBD1. Germline values: CDR1 SGHTA, CDR2 FQGTGA. The CDR3 runs to 15 residues. The ends lost 2 bases at V and 8 bases at J; junction bases unmatched: 5. The DNA for the CDR3 is TGTGCCAGCAGCTTAGGGACAGGGGGGAGGGATGAGCAGTTCTTC. Amino acids: CASSLGTGGRDEQFF.

This clonotype appeared a few times. V gene TRBV20-1 combines with J gene TRBJ2-7, with TRBD1 identical over 7 bases. Germline values: CDR1 DFQATT, CDR2 SNEGSKA (reference sequence). This CDR3 has 13 residues. V lost 5 bases, J lost 4 bases, and 8 bases stayed unmatched. The CDR3 loop is CSAPTGYSYEQYF. The CDR3 nucleotides are TGCAGTGCTCCGACAGGGTACTCGTACGAGCAGTACTTC.

This clonotype showed up many times. The chain is built from TRBV6-2 or TRBV6-3 and TRBJ2-2; TRBD2 might be the D (6 bases). From germline, CDR1 is MNHEY and CDR2 SVGEGT. V gave up 3 bases and J gave up 4 bases, with 12 bases separating them. The CDR3 covers 15 residues. The CDR3 loop is CASSYTSSATGELFF. DNA for the CDR3: TGTGCCAGCAGTTATACTAGCTCCGCCACCGGGGAGCTGTTTTTT.

This clonotype was detected only a few times. The chain links TRBV11-2 to TRBJ2-1, with a tentative D call TRBD1 (6 bases). V dropped 7 bases and J dropped 4 bases, with 11 bases sitting between them. The CDR3 sequence is 13 residues long. Germline lookup yields CDR1 SGHAT and CDR2 FQNNGV. CDR3 protein: CASTWGLYNEQFF. CDR3 nucleotide sequence: TGTGCCAGCACGTGGGGGCTGTACAATGAGCAGTTCTTC.

J is TRBJ2-2 and V is TRBV4-1; 7 nucleotides match TRBD2. Germline-derived CDR1 and CDR2 are MGHRA and YSYEKL. The CDR3 is made up of 16 amino acids. Unmatched junction bases numbered 8, after V lost 1 base and J lost 6 bases. The CDR3 DNA reads as TGCGCCAGCAGCCAAGGCCAGCGGGAATTTTCCGGGGAGCTGTTTTTT. It specifies CASSQGQREFSGELFF.

This clonotype was counted many times. At one of its ends the junction is not consistent with the germline gene, which may arise from a read error. The V and J genes are TRBV5-1 and TRBJ2-5, with 11 positions matching TRBD2. This CDR3 region has 14 residues. Germline lookup yields CDR1 SGHRS and CDR2 YFSETQ. The CDR3 spells CASSLAGGRETQYF. The CDR3 region has the DNA TGTGCCAGCAGCTTAGCGGGAGGGCGGGAGACCCAGTACTTC.

This clonotype was observed at least ten times. V is TRBV6-1 and J is TRBJ1-4, with D uncertain. The CDR3 spans 14 residues. The V and J ends lost 6 bases and 3 bases respectively, with 11 bases between them. Germline CDR1 is MNHNS and CDR2 is SASEGT. The CDR3 DNA is TGTGCCAGCAGCCAAGTTTTTTCTAATGAAAAACTGTTTTTT. Its translation: CASSQVFSNEKLFF.

In this sample, this clonotype turned up many times. The chain links TRBV5-4 to TRBJ2-2; 9 bases fit TRBD2. With 1 base clipped from V and 5 bases from J, the junction kept 6 bases outside the gene matches. The CDR3 length is 16 residues. The germline CDR1 and CDR2 sequences are SGHNT and YYREEE (reference sequence). CDR3 region: CASSLLGTSHTGELFF. Written as DNA, the CDR3 is TGTGCCAGCAGCTTGCTCGGGACTAGCCATACCGGGGAGCTGTTTTTT. Full variable domain (remainder filled in from reference TRBV5-4 and TRBJ2-2): ETGVTQSPTHLIKTRGQQVTLRCSSQSGHNTVSWYQQALGQGPQFIFQYYREEENGRGNFPPRFSGLQFPNYSSELNVNALELDDSALYLCASSLLGTSHTGELFFGEGSRLTVL.

At least ten counts were recorded for this clonotype. V usage is TRBV6-1 and J usage is TRBJ2-2, with D hard to call. The CDR3 totals 14 residues. Germline lookup yields CDR1 MNHNS and CDR2 SASEGT. Between the trimmed V and J ends, which lost 7 bases and 1 base, there was a span of 10 bases. The CDR3 DNA follows: TGTGCCAGCAAAGCGATACAGAACACCGGGGAGCTGTTTTTT. Residues: CASKAIQNTGELFF.

This clonotype was observed a single time. The V and J genes are TRBV5-1 and TRBJ2-7; TRBD1 aligns across 11 bases. Germline V gene lookup returns CDR1 SGHRS and CDR2 YFSETQ. The CDR3 is 16 residues long. V gave up 3 bases and J gave up 4 bases; unmatched junction bases: 9. DNA of the CDR3: TGCGCCAGCAGCTGGGAATCCAGGGACAGGGGGTACGAGCAGTACTTC. Translated, it gives CASSWESRDRGYEQYF.

This chain links TRBV27 with TRBJ1-2, with TRBD1 matching 7 bases. The V segment lost 3 bases and the J segment 6 bases; nucleotides outside the gene matches: 4. The CDR3 totals 13 residues. The germline V gene encodes CDR1 MNHEY and CDR2 SMNVEV (reference sequence). The CDR3 DNA follows: TGTGCCAGCAGTTTCCAGGGGGGGGATGGCTACACCTTC. Translating it yields CASSFQGGDGYTF.

The CDR3 region is CAITSPGSGQYGYTF. CDR3 nucleotide sequence: TGTGCCATCACTTCACCCGGCTCGGGGCAATATGGCTACACCTTC. V usage is TRBV10-3 and J usage is TRBJ1-2, with D perhaps TRBD1 (5 bases). CDR3 length equals 15 residues. CDR1 is ENHRY, CDR2 SYGVKD, per germline. V dropped 7 bases and J dropped 5 bases, with 20 bases sitting between them.

The rearrangement uses TRBV2 and TRBJ1-3; 7 nucleotides align to TRBD1. Germline CDR1 and CDR2: SNHLY and FYNNEI. This CDR3 has 18 residues. After removal of 6 bases from V and 7 bases from J, the junction contained 21 bases not matched to a gene. Here the CDR3 reads CASSFLKTGTVWWNTIYF. The CDR3 DNA is TGTGCCAGCAGCTTTTTAAAGACCGGGACAGTTTGGTGGAACACCATATATTTT. The whole variable domain, filled in from reference TRBV2 and TRBJ1-3, reads EPEVTQTPSHQVTQMGQEVILRCVPISNHLYFYWYRQILGQKVEFLVSFYNNEISEKSEIFDDQFSVERPDGSNFTLKIRSTKLEDSAMYFCASSFLKTGTVWWNTIYFGEGSWLTVV.

This chain uses TRBV3-1 with TRBJ2-5; maybe TRBD2 (6 bases). The CDR3 totals 13 residues. Trimming removed 1 base from V and 5 bases from J, with 8 bases in between. Germline CDR1 and CDR2: LGHDT and YNNKEL (reference sequence). The DNA for the CDR3 is TGTGCCAGCAGCCAAGCGGGGGTGGAGACCCAGTACTTC. It translates to CASSQAGVETQYF.

This clonotype was detected ten times or more. The genes are TRBV6-1 and TRBJ2-7; D not certain. CDR1 MNHNS and CDR2 SASEGT come from the germline V gene. The CDR3 contains 14 residues. Trimming took 6 bases from V and 2 from J, leaving 14 bases between them. The CDR3 coding sequence is TGTGCCAGCAGGAAGACCCTATCAACCTACGAGCAGTACTTC. It specifies CASRKTLSTYEQYF.

This clonotype was observed a single time. The chain is built from TRBV2 and TRBJ2-1; D perhaps matches TRBD2 (6 bases). This CDR3 comprises 15 residues. The V gene lost 8 bases and the J gene lost 4 bases, with 18 bases spanning the gap. Germline CDR1 and CDR2: SNHLY and FYNNEI. The CDR3 loop is CASGPGLVSYNEQFF. CDR3 nucleotides: TGTGCCAGCGGACCGGGACTCGTTAGTTACAATGAGCAGTTCTTC.

This clonotype has ten or more counts. The rearrangement joins TRBV10-3 to TRBJ1-1; D is perhaps TRBD1 (6 bases). Germline V CDR1 and CDR2: ENHRY, SYGVKD. The length of the CDR3 is 20 residues. Trimming left V 0 bases short and J 0 bases short, with 23 bases between. The DNA of the CDR3 is TGTGCCATCAGTGAGTCGAAGGGGTTCCCAGGCGACAGGCTGAACACTGAAGCTTTCTTT. Translating gives CAISESKGFPGDRLNTEAFF.

This clonotype occurred many times. J is TRBJ1-1 and V is TRBV29-1; TRBD1 matches at 8 bases. The CDR3 length is 12 residues. J lost 1 base, V lost 7 bases, and 2 bases had no gene match. Germline CDR1 reads SQVTM; CDR2 reads ANQGSEA. CDR3 loop: CSAGTGNTEAFF. The CDR3, as DNA: TGCAGCGCAGGGACAGGGAACACTGAAGCTTTCTTT.

The J gene is TRBJ2-1, the V gene TRBV29-1, with 9 bases matching TRBD1. There are 14 residues in the CDR3. The germline V gene has CDR1 SQVTM and CDR2 ANQGSEA. Trimming removed 5 bases from V and 2 bases from J; junction bases left unmatched: 4. CDR3 nucleotides: TGCAGCGTTTTCACAGGGGGCGCCTACAATGAGCAGTTCTTC. It encodes CSVFTGGAYNEQFF.

The CDR3 DNA sequence: TGTGCCAGCAGTTTAATACTGGGACAGGGCGACAATCAGCCCCAGCATTTT. It translates to CASSLILGQGDNQPQHF. This chain links TRBV28 with TRBJ1-5, with 9 nucleotides matching TRBD1. Germline CDR1 and CDR2: MDHEN and SYDVKM. The CDR3 loop spans 17 amino acids. J was trimmed by 3 bases and V by 2 bases; bases with no gene match: 8.

This clonotype was counted ten times or more. V gene TRBV5-1 combines with J gene TRBJ1-1; tentatively, D is TRBD1 (5 bases). Per germline, CDR1 SGHRS and CDR2 YFSETQ. The germline V and J ends were trimmed by 0 bases and 0 bases, with 21 bases remaining between them. The CDR3 is made up of 19 amino acids. In nucleotides, the CDR3 is TGCGCCAGCAGCTTGGCCGTGCCCCGGACATTCAAGATGAACACTGAAGCTTTCTTT. It yields the protein CASSLAVPRTFKMNTEAFF.

V and J are TRBV9 and TRBJ2-5; 13 nucleotides align to TRBD2. The end of the DNA fits TRBJ2-1 better, so the J call may be wrong. This CDR3 contains 15 residues. Germline-derived CDR1 and CDR2 are SGDLS and YYNGEE. The CDR3 protein is CASGTLAGGPGEQFF. The CDR3 DNA reads TGTGCCAGCGGCACACTAGCGGGAGGGCCCGGTGAGCAGTTCTTC.

At least ten counts were recorded for this clonotype. The chain recombines TRBV15 with TRBJ2-7, with D possibly matching TRBD2 (6 bases). The V end lost 4 bases, the J end lost 4 bases, and 20 bases lay between the germline ends. Germline values: CDR1 LNHNV, CDR2 YYDKDF (reference sequence). CDR3 size: 16 residues. This CDR3 is CATSKPGSSSLYEQYF. In nucleotides, the CDR3 is TGTGCCACCAGCAAACCCGGGAGTTCCTCTCTTTACGAGCAGTACTTC.

This chain uses TRBV3-1 with TRBJ2-7; 9 bases align to TRBD1. Trimming at V came to 0 bases and at J to 4 bases, leaving 7 bases not matched to a gene. Germline CDR1 is LGHDT and CDR2 is YNNKEL (reference sequence). This CDR3 spans 16 amino acids. The CDR3 loop is CASSQDTRTGEYEQYF. The DNA for the CDR3 is TGTGCCAGCAGCCAAGATACCCGGACAGGGGAATACGAGCAGTACTTC.

This clonotype was counted only a few times. V usage is TRBV3-1 and J usage is TRBJ2-2; unclear D gene. The CDR3 consists of 12 residues. Trimming cost V 6 bases and J 11 bases, with 13 bases left between them. Germline values: CDR1 LGHDT, CDR2 YNNKEL (reference sequence). Here the CDR3 DNA reads TGTGCCAGCAGTTTAACGGTTAATGAGCTGTTTTTT. This codes for CASSLTVNELFF.

Comments on this clonotype: One base away lies a much larger clone, so this may be a sequencing read error. This chain uses TRBV28 with TRBJ2-2; D perhaps matches TRBD2 (5 bases). This CDR3 comprises 16 residues. Germline loops: CDR1 MDHEN, CDR2 SYDVKM. Trimming shortened V by 7 bases and J by 7 bases, and 22 bases separated the two germline ends. In DNA form, the CDR3 reads TGTGCCAGCATATCGAGCGAGAGGGCCATGGTCGGGGAGCTGTTTTTT. This gives the protein CASISSERAMVGELFF.